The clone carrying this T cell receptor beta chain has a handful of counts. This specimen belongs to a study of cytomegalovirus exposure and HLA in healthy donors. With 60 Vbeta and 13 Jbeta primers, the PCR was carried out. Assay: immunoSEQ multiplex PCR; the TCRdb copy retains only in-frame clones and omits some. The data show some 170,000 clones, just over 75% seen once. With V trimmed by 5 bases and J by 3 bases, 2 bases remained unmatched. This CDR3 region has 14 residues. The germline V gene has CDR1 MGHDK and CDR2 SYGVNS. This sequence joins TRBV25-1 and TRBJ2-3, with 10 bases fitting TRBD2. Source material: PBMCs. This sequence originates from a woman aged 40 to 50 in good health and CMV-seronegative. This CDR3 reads CASSSGGGTDTQYF. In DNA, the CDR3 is TGTGCCAGCAGTAGCGGGGGGGGGACAGATACGCAGTATTTT.